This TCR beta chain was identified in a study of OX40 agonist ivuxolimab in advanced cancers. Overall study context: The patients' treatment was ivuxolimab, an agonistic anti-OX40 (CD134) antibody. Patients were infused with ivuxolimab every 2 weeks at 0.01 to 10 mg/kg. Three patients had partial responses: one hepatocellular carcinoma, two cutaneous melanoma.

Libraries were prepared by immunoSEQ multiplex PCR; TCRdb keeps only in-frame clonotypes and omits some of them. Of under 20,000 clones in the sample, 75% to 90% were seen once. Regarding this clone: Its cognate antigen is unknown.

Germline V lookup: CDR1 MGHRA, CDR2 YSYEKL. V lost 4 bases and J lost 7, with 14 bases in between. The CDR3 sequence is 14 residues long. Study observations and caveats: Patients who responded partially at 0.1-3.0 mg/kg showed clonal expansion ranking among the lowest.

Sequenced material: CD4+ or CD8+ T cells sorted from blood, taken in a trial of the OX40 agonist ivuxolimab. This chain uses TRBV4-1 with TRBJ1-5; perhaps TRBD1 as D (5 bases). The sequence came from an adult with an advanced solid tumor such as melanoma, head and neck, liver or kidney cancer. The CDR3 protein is CASSRTPGDQPQHF. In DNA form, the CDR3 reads TGCGCCAGCAGCCGTACACCGGGGGACCAGCCCCAGCATTTT.